What follows are 32 T cell receptor beta chains derived from one specimen sequenced in a study of vaccination and CD4 T cells after COVID-19. No antigen has been identified for these receptors. Sample treatment: approximately 9-day PBMC culture with coronavirus spike peptide pools or control peptides (ViraFEST assay). From the unexposed donor, CD4+ T cells were collected ahead of the COVID-19 pandemic (2011-2018). Sequence data for DNA of cultured CD4+ T cells were generated by the Oncomine TCR Beta short-read assay. From the PCR reads, TCRdb called clonotypes with MiXCR, one entry per CDR3 protein. Of 3,500 to 4,500 distinct CDR3 sequences in the sample, approximately 24% were seen once. Sequenced: CD4+ T cells from blood, cultured in vitro. The receptors stem from a human donor in good health.

The rearrangement uses TRBV11-2 and TRBJ2-3; D possibly corresponds to TRBD1 (5 bases). The V end lost 1 base, the J end lost 5 bases, and 13 bases lay between the germline ends. Looked up from germline, CDR1 is SGHAT and CDR2 is FQNNGV. The CDR3 consists of 15 residues. In DNA form, the CDR3 reads TGTGCCAGCAGCTTAGGTACAGGTGGAAGAGATACGCAGTATTTT. It translates to CASSLGTGGRDTQYF.

This clonotype has only a few counts. The V call is TRBV7-3, the J call TRBJ1-1; D unclear. The CDR3 totals 13 residues. Trimming removed 2 bases at V and 3 bases at J, with 7 bases between. Germline V gene lookup returns CDR1 SGHTA and CDR2 FQGTGA. The CDR3 protein is CASSLYLDTEAFF. CDR3 coding DNA: TGTGCCAGCAGCTTATATTTGGACACTGAAGCTTTCTTT.

This clonotype was observed a few times. The V gene is TRBV2, the J gene TRBJ1-5; 7 nucleotides agree with TRBD1. J lost 2 bases, V lost 6 bases, and 7 bases had no gene match. The CDR3 covers 15 residues. Germline loops: CDR1 SNHLY, CDR2 FYNNEI. CDR3 bases: TGTGCCAGCAGGATAGACAGGGTGGGCAATCAGCCCCAGCATTTT. Its translation: CASRIDRVGNQPQHF. Full variable domain (outside the CDR3, taken from reference TRBV2 and TRBJ1-5): EPEVTQTPSHQVTQMGQEVILRCVPISNHLYFYWYRQILGQKVEFLVSFYNNEISEKSEIFDDQFSVERPDGSNFTLKIRSTKLEDSAMYFCASRIDRVGNQPQHFGDGTRLSIL.

This clonotype was counted only a few times. This sequence joins TRBV20-1 and TRBJ2-5, with D unclear. V was clipped by 3 bases and J by 5 bases, with 16 bases between them. Germline V lookup: CDR1 DFQATT, CDR2 SNEGSKA (reference sequence). The CDR3 consists of 14 residues. DNA of the CDR3: TGCAGTGCTAGTCCCTCCCCTAGGGCGGAGACCCAGTACTTC. Translation gives CSASPSPRAETQYF.

By its share, this clonotype is medium-sized. The chain employs TRBV20-1 and TRBJ1-5; 10 nucleotides align to TRBD1. CDR3 size: 13 residues. V gave up 7 bases and J gave up 6 bases; unmatched junction bases: 6. CDR1 and CDR2 from the germline V gene are DFQATT and SNEGSKA (reference sequence). Here the CDR3 reads CSVPGQGTQPQHF. DNA of the CDR3: TGCAGTGTCCCGGGACAGGGGACTCAGCCCCAGCATTTT.

This chain links TRBV24-1 with TRBJ2-5; 15 nucleotides line up with TRBD2. The CDR3 contains 15 residues. CDR1 KGHDR and CDR2 SFDVKD come from the germline V gene. The V and J ends lost 4 bases and 5 bases, in that order; junction bases with no gene match: 1. The CDR3 DNA sequence: TGTGCCACCAGTGAGGGGACTAGCGGGAGGGAGACCCAGTACTTC. It encodes CATSEGTSGRETQYF.

The chain carries TRBV20-1 and TRBJ2-3; tentatively, D is TRBD2 (5 bases). This CDR3 has 16 residues. CDR1 and CDR2 (germline): DFQATT, SNEGSKA (reference sequence). CDR3 DNA: TGCGGCTCGGAGGTCCCGTCATGGTCCGGCACAGATACGCAGTATTTT. Translation gives CGSEVPSWSGTDTQYF.

The rearrangement joins TRBV14 to TRBJ1-5; possibly TRBD1 for D (6 bases). V was pared by 4 bases and J by 5 bases, with 9 bases between. The CDR3 totals 13 residues. From germline, CDR1 is SGHDN and CDR2 FVKESK. The CDR3 nucleotides are TGTGCCAGCAGCCTACAGGGCGATCAGCCCCAGCATTTT. This encodes CASSLQGDQPQHF.

The rearrangement links TRBV19 to TRBJ1-4; D is unresolved. Looked up from germline, CDR1 is LNHDA and CDR2 is SQIVND (reference sequence). The CDR3 contains 13 residues. Between the trimmed V and J ends, which lost 6 bases and 8 bases, there was a span of 13 bases. This chain's CDR3 is CASRSSEREKLFF. In DNA, the CDR3 is TGTGCCAGTAGGAGCTCTGAGAGGGAAAAACTGTTTTTT. Full variable domain (rest looked up from reference TRBV19 and TRBJ1-4): DGGITQSPKYLFRKEGQNVTLSCEQNLNHDAMYWYRQDPGQGLRLIYYSQIVNDFQKGDIAEGYSVSREKKESFPLTVTSAQKNPTAFYLCASRSSEREKLFFGSGTQLSVL.

The V and J genes are TRBV24-1 and TRBJ1-5; no reliable D call. Germline V gene data show CDR1 as KGHDR and CDR2 as SFDVKD. The length of the CDR3 is 11 residues. V shed 12 bases and J shed 5 bases, with 10 bases lying between them. The chain's CDR3 is CALCGYQPQHF. CDR3 coding DNA: TGTGCCTTATGCGGGTATCAGCCCCAGCATTTT.

This clonotype was observed a handful of times. The chain links TRBV19 to TRBJ2-2; D is perhaps TRBD2 (6 bases). Trimming removed 6 bases at V and 6 bases at J, with 20 bases between. This CDR3 is 16 amino acids long. Germline V CDR1 and CDR2: LNHDA, SQIVND (reference sequence). The CDR3 DNA sequence: TGTGCCAGTAGGGGGGTGAGGGGAGGCCCTTCCGGGGAGCTGTTTTTT. Protein product: CASRGVRGGPSGELFF.

In its sample, this clonotype is medium-sized. The chain links TRBV7-9 to TRBJ1-6; D is ambiguous. Trimming removed 5 bases at V and 9 bases at J, with 11 bases between. The CDR3 is 13 residues long. Germline CDR1 reads SEHNR; CDR2 reads FQNEAQ (reference sequence). The CDR3 nucleotides read TGTGCCAGCAGCCACCTAGAAAGTTCACCCCTCCACTTT. Its protein is CASSHLESSPLHF.

This chain links TRBV20-1 with TRBJ2-7; 9 bases match TRBD2. Per the germline V gene, CDR1 is DFQATT and CDR2 is SNEGSKA (reference sequence). The CDR3 contains 15 residues. With 4 bases clipped from V and 3 bases from J, the junction kept 10 bases outside the gene matches. The CDR3 DNA reads as TGCAGTGCTAACCCTTTTAGTAGCGGGAGCTACGAGCAGTACTTC. It codes for CSANPFSSGSYEQYF.

This chain joins TRBV27 and TRBJ2-7; TRBD1 is a possible D gene (6 bases). Germline assignment: CDR1 MNHEY and CDR2 SMNVEV (reference sequence). The ends were cut back, 5 bases at V and 3 bases at J, with 17 bases in the middle. The CDR3 runs to 15 residues. The CDR3 loop is CASSPGGQPIYEQYF. The CDR3, as DNA: TGTGCCAGCAGTCCAGGAGGACAGCCCATCTACGAGCAGTACTTC.

The chain combines TRBV10-3 with TRBJ2-2; tentatively, D is TRBD1 (5 bases). The CDR3 is 15 residues long. Germline V gene data show CDR1 as ENHRY and CDR2 as SYGVKD. Trimming removed 4 bases at V and 6 bases at J, with 15 bases between. CDR3: CAISAQAGLAGELFF. The CDR3, as DNA: TGTGCCATCAGTGCGCAGGCAGGGCTCGCCGGGGAGCTGTTTTTT.

CDR3 in amino acids: CASSITGTGVHEQYF. Written as DNA, the CDR3 is TGTGCCAGTAGTATTACCGGGACAGGGGTCCACGAGCAGTACTTC. The chain uses TRBV19 and TRBJ2-7; 10 bases fit TRBD1. Germline trimming cut 3 bases from V and 5 bases from J; bases unmatched to any gene: 7. The CDR3 has 15 residues. Germline V gene sequence: CDR1 LNHDA, CDR2 SQIVND (reference sequence).

This clonotype was observed a handful of times. V is TRBV11-1 and J is TRBJ2-7; D call uncertain. The V end was cut by 1 base, the J end by 1 base, with 8 bases between. CDR1 and CDR2 (germline): SGHAT, FQDESV (reference sequence). CDR3 length: 14 residues. CDR3 nucleotide sequence: TGTGCCAGCAGCTTAGATTCGGAGTCCTACGAGCAGTACTTC. Amino acids: CASSLDSESYEQYF.

This clonotype has only a few counts. The chain carries TRBV7-2 and TRBJ1-3; unclear D gene. The germline gives CDR1 SGHTA, CDR2 FQGNSA. The ends were cut back, 8 bases at V and 4 bases at J, with 9 bases in the middle. The CDR3 sequence is 12 residues long. For the CDR3, the DNA is TGTGCCAGCGCAGCATGGGGAAACACCATATATTTT. Residues: CASAAWGNTIYF.

This clonotype appeared a few times. The chain links TRBV5-1 to TRBJ2-7, with D possibly being TRBD2 (5 bases). V shed 7 bases and J shed 7 bases, with 21 bases lying between them. This CDR3 has 14 residues. The germline gives CDR1 SGHRS, CDR2 YFSETQ. The CDR3 is CASSPGTLGGEQYF. CDR3 nucleotides: TGCGCCAGCTCCCCCGGAACCCTCGGCGGGGAGCAGTACTTC.

This clonotype has just a few counts. The CDR3, as DNA: TGTGCCAGCAGTTACTCGGGACAGGGAACCTACGAGCAGTACTTC. It encodes CASSYSGQGTYEQYF. V gene TRBV6-5 combines with J gene TRBJ2-7; 9 nucleotides line up with TRBD1. Per the germline V gene, CDR1 is MNHEY and CDR2 is SVGAGI. CDR3 length: 15 residues. The V gene end was trimmed by 0 bases and the J gene end by 2 bases; junction bases not matched to a gene: 2.

J is TRBJ2-7 and V is TRBV25-1; 7 bases fit TRBD1. Germline trimming cut 5 bases from V and 6 bases from J; bases unmatched to any gene: 10. From germline, CDR1 is MGHDK and CDR2 SYGVNS. The CDR3 consists of 14 residues. The DNA for the CDR3 is TGTGCCAGCAGTAACCCAGGACAGGTCAGCGAGCAGTACTTC. Amino acids: CASSNPGQVSEQYF.

This clonotype was detected only a few times. V is TRBV28 and J is TRBJ1-2, with a possible D match to TRBD1 (5 bases). Germline V gene lookup returns CDR1 MDHEN and CDR2 SYDVKM. CDR3 length: 14 residues. V was trimmed by 5 bases and J by 3 bases, leaving 13 bases between them. The CDR3 here is CASSRWDRDYGYTF. CDR3 DNA sequence: TGTGCCAGCAGTCGCTGGGACCGAGACTATGGCTACACCTTC.

This clonotype was recorded only once. The J gene is TRBJ2-3, the V gene TRBV5-1; TRBD2 agrees at 12 bases. From germline, CDR1 is SGHRS and CDR2 YFSETQ. The length of the CDR3 is 16 residues. Trimming took 4 bases from V and 0 from J; bases not matched to a gene: 3. This chain's CDR3 is CASSSGLAGSTDTQYF. CDR3 coding DNA: TGCGCCAGCAGCAGCGGACTAGCGGGGAGCACAGATACGCAGTATTTT.

This clonotype was found a few times. The V call is TRBV10-3, the J call TRBJ2-3, with 9 bases fitting TRBD1. CDR1 and CDR2 (germline): ENHRY, SYGVKD. The V gene end was trimmed by 4 bases and the J gene end by 0 bases; junction bases not matched to a gene: 8. This CDR3 spans 17 amino acids. The CDR3 DNA follows: TGTGCCATCAGTGCGAACAGGGGGCAAGGGAGCACAGATACGCAGTATTTT. It specifies CAISANRGQGSTDTQYF.

J is TRBJ2-2 and V is TRBV5-1, with TRBD2 matching 7 bases. CDR1 is SGHRS and CDR2 is YFSETQ in the germline V gene. Trimming at V came to 2 bases and at J to 4 bases, leaving 11 bases not matched to a gene. This CDR3 comprises 17 residues. The CDR3 nucleotides are TGCGCCAGCAGCTTATGGTCGATAGCGGGTGCCACCGGGGAGCTGTTTTTT. This translates into CASSLWSIAGATGELFF.

This clonotype showed up just a few times. V usage is TRBV2 and J usage is TRBJ2-2; no clear D gene. Trimming shortened V by 0 bases and J by 4 bases, and 6 bases separated the two germline ends. CDR1 SNHLY and CDR2 FYNNEI come from the germline V gene. There are 14 residues in the CDR3. This CDR3 is CASSEALGTGELFF. In DNA, the CDR3 is TGTGCCAGCAGTGAAGCGCTGGGCACCGGGGAGCTGTTTTTT.

V usage is TRBV20-1 and J usage is TRBJ2-1; TRBD2 aligns across 14 bases. From germline, CDR1 is DFQATT and CDR2 SNEGSKA (reference sequence). The length of the CDR3 is 15 residues. V lost 2 bases and J lost 7; bases outside the gene matches: 4. DNA for the CDR3: TGCAGTGCTAGAACCGGGACTAGCGGGAGAAATGAGCAGTTCTTC. Its translation is CSARTGTSGRNEQFF.

In this sample, this clonotype turned up a few times. V usage is TRBV20-1 and J usage is TRBJ1-2; unclear D gene. The CDR3 is 16 amino acids. CDR1 is DFQATT and CDR2 is SNEGSKA in the germline V gene (reference sequence). V lost 6 bases and J 2 bases, leaving 22 bases between the germline ends. CDR3 in DNA: TGCAGTGCCCCCCGGGTCCTTCCCCACGTAAACTATGGCTACACCTTC. Translated, it gives CSAPRVLPHVNYGYTF.

Judged by abundance, this clonotype is medium-sized. V and J are TRBV10-3 and TRBJ1-1; D is uncertain. V lost 0 bases, J lost 4 bases, and 12 bases lay in between. Germline V gene lookup returns CDR1 ENHRY and CDR2 SYGVKD. The CDR3 has 15 amino acids. The CDR3 DNA reads TGTGCCATCAGTGAGTCGACCGGGTCGGGCACTGAAGCTTTCTTT. Its protein product is CAISESTGSGTEAFF.

This chain joins TRBV20-1 and TRBJ2-5; 9 bases are a match to TRBD2. Trimming at V came to 5 bases and at J to 4 bases, leaving 11 bases not matched to a gene. The CDR3 covers 15 residues. Germline V CDR1 and CDR2: DFQATT, SNEGSKA (reference sequence). The DNA of the CDR3 is TGCAGTGCTGAGAGGCCGGCGGGAGGGAGAGAGACCCAGTACTTC. It is translated as CSAERPAGGRETQYF.

V usage is TRBV28 and J usage is TRBJ2-2; D is perhaps TRBD2 (5 bases). CDR1 and CDR2 from the germline V gene are MDHEN and SYDVKM. V lost 5 bases and J 4 bases, leaving 32 bases between the germline ends. This CDR3 spans 21 amino acids. CDR3 in DNA: TGTGCCAGCAGTCCCCCCGCCGGAGACTACCACCTAGGGTCGGGCACCGGGGAGCTGTTTTTT. Its translation: CASSPPAGDYHLGSGTGELFF.

This clonotype showed up just a few times. CDR3 DNA sequence: TGTGCCAGTACCCCGGACTGGAACCAAGAGACCCAGTACTTC. Its translation: CASTPDWNQETQYF. The chain combines TRBV19 with TRBJ2-5, with a weak D call TRBD2 (5 bases). Trimming cost V 7 bases and J 0 bases, with 12 bases left between them. The CDR3 is 14 residues long. Looked up from germline, CDR1 is LNHDA and CDR2 is SQIVND (reference sequence).